Below, 5 T cell receptor beta chains from the same sample are listed, as sequenced in a study of human T cells and chemical hapten exposure. The time point: patch test 3, about 24 weeks after DPC sensitization. As for treatment: therapeutic diphenylcyclopropenone sensitization with weekly scalp DPC. TCRdb used MiXCR to reprocess the RACE reads, holding one entry per CDR3 protein. The data hold approximately 72,000 distinct CDR3 sequences, with approximately 12% observed a single time. Here the sequenced sample was whole blood, taken in connection with sensitization to the hapten diphenylcyclopropenone (DPC). The receptors originated from a woman between 50 and 59 years old with alopecia areata. Some clones in this sample may be carry-over from other donors' samples.

The table lists this clonotype with many counts. This chain links TRBV12-3 or TRBV12-4 with TRBJ2-1, with D possibly being TRBD1 (6 bases). The CDR3 is made up of 15 amino acids. With 4 bases removed from V and 4 bases from J, the gap between germline ends came to 14 bases. For the CDR3, the DNA is TGTGCCAGCAGTTATGGGGGCGGCGTTTACAATGAGCAGTTCTTC. Its translation: CASSYGGGVYNEQFF.

This clonotype has only a few counts. The chain has TRBV10-3 and TRBJ2-3; the match to TRBD1 covers 9 bases. J gave up 2 bases and V 7 bases, and 7 bases lay outside the gene matches. The CDR3 runs 15 residues. Germline lookup yields CDR1 ENHRY and CDR2 SYGVKD. Written as DNA, the CDR3 is TGTGCCATCAAGACGGACAGGGGCCTCACAGATACGCAGTATTTT. Protein product: CAIKTDRGLTDTQYF.

This clonotype was seen many times. This sequence joins TRBV4-3 and TRBJ2-6; no clear D. V lost 1 base, J lost 4 bases, and 8 bases lay in between. Germline V gene data show CDR1 as LGHNA and CDR2 as YSLEER. The CDR3 is 15 residues long. The DNA of the CDR3 is TGCGCCAGCAGCCAAGCAAGGTTCGGGGCCAACGTCCTGACTTTC. Its translation is CASSQARFGANVLTF.

V is TRBV5-6 and J is TRBJ1-6; D is ambiguous. V was pared by 1 base and J by 7 bases, with 9 bases between. The CDR3 sequence is 14 residues long. Germline V gene sequence: CDR1 SGHDT, CDR2 YYEEEE. The CDR3 here is CASSLWQVNSPLHF. The CDR3, as DNA: TGTGCCAGCAGCTTGTGGCAGGTGAATTCACCCCTCCACTTT.

A few counts support this clonotype. V gene TRBV24-1 combines with J gene TRBJ2-1; weak D call: TRBD1 (6 bases). The germline gives CDR1 KGHDR, CDR2 SFDVKD. V was clipped by 4 bases and J by 5 bases, with 17 bases between them. The CDR3 runs 16 residues. The CDR3 DNA reads as TGTGCCACCAGTGACCCCGACAGGAACCACCACAATGAGCAGTTCTTC. Amino acids: CATSDPDRNHHNEQFF.